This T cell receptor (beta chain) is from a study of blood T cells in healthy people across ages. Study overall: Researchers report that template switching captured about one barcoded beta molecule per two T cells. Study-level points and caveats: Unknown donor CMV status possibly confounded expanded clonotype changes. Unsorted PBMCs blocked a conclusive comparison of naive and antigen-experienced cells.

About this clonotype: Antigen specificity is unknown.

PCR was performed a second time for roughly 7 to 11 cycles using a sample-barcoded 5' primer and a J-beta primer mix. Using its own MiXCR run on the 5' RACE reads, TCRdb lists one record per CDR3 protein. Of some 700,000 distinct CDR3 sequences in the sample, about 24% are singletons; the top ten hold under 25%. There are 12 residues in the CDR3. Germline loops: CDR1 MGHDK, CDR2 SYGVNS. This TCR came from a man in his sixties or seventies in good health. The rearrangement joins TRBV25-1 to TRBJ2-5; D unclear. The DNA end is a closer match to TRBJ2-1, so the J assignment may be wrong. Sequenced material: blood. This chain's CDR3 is CASSAWYSEQFF. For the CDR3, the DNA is TGTGCCAGCAGTGCATGGTATTCAGAGCAGTTCTTC.